This T cell receptor (beta chain) was found in a study of beta chain features in type 1 diabetes. TCRB transcripts that were expressed got sequenced, as all of the isolated RNA had been reverse transcribed. The method was immunoSEQ multiplex PCR; TCRdb's version includes in-frame clones alone and lacks a portion of them. The data hold some 150,000 clones, with less than 8.5% observed a single time. V was trimmed by 4 bases and J by 1 base, leaving 11 bases between them. The germline gives CDR1 SGHNT, CDR2 YYREEE (reference sequence). The CDR3 totals 14 residues. Sequencing input: central memory CD4+ T cells from blood. This clonotype was sampled from a woman in her twenties or thirties in good health. This chain joins TRBV5-4 and TRBJ1-1; maybe TRBD1 (5 bases). The chain's CDR3 is CASSPSTENTEAFF. The CDR3 DNA is TGTGCCAGCAGCCCGTCGACAGAGAACACTGAAGCTTTCTTT.